Included here is one T cell receptor beta chain sequence, with context. This record comes from a study of Ad26.COV2.S vaccination and SARS-CoV-2 variants. Background on the study: Enrolled in COV1001, the donor was in the Ad26.COV2.S trial arm, which received the vaccine. Intramuscular Ad26.COV2.S at 5x10^10 or 1x10^11 viral particles.

The repertoire was sequenced with immunoSEQ multiplex PCR; TCRdb's copy has only in-frame clones and lacks some. This table holds roughly 330,000 clones, 75% to 90% found once. Treatment specified: around 19 received Ad26.COV2.S at low or high dose, single or two shots; 5 received placebo; per-sample allocation not given. On day 63 after the first injection, vaccine and placebo recipients gave samples. An 18-55-year-old adult in Boston served as donor. V was clipped by 6 bases and J by 3 bases, with 5 bases between them. Germline CDR1 is DFQATT and CDR2 is SNEGSKA (reference sequence). This CDR3 has 11 amino acids.

The TCR sequence derives from a person aged 18-65 years who received the Ad26.COV2.S COVID-19 vaccine or a placebo. This chain uses TRBV20-1 with TRBJ2-2; D ambiguous. Sequenced material: peripheral blood, taken in a trial of Ad26.COV2.S vaccine versus placebo. The CDR3: CSAKHTGELFF. The CDR3 DNA follows: TGCAGTGCAAAACACACCGGGGAGCTGTTTTTT.